Here is one T cell receptor beta chain with its context. Its target is not known. The record originates from a study of T cell responses to AZD1222 COVID-19 vaccine. The overall study: Analysis merged second doses at about 4 or about 12 weeks. Study-wide findings and caveats: In all cases, repertoires were sampled only after the peak T cell response. Distributed over spike, vaccine-associated CD4 TCRs predominated at 160-218 and 743-854.

Profiling relied on immunoSEQ multiplex PCR, and the TCRdb table lists in-frame clones only, not all of them. This sample has 80,000 to 100,000 clones, with 80% to 90% found just once. V gave up 0 bases and J gave up 5 bases; unmatched junction bases: 10. This CDR3 comprises 16 residues. Germline V gene data show CDR1 as SGHRS and CDR2 as YFSETQ. The TCR was taken from an adult in good health. This specimen consisted of peripheral blood, obtained on day 0 of AZD1222 vaccination. The J gene is TRBJ1-1, the V gene TRBV5-1; 7 bases align to TRBD1. CDR3 protein: CASSLAIQGYGTEAFF. The CDR3 nucleotides are TGCGCCAGCAGCTTGGCGATACAGGGGTATGGGACTGAAGCTTTCTTT. The entire variable domain, with the rest obtained from reference TRBV5-1 and TRBJ1-1, is as follows: KAGVTQTPRYLIKTRGQQVTLSCSPISGHRSVSWYQQTPGQGLQFLFEYFSETQRNKGNFPGRFSGRQFSNSRSEMNVSTLELGDSALYLCASSLAIQGYGTEAFFGQGTRLTVV.